This T cell receptor (beta chain) emerged from a study of post-analysis software for immune sequencing data. Study in general: Relapsing-remitting, secondary progressive and progressive-relapsing courses of multiple sclerosis were included. Findings and caveats of the study: Strong co-clustering by F measure linked samples that shared a preparation batch. Significantly lower normalized Chao1 diversity was seen in multiple sclerosis patients than in controls.

Prepared TCR beta cDNA libraries contained unique molecular identifiers. One entry per CDR3 protein, called by TCRdb with MiXCR from the PCR reads. The sample lists about 540,000 distinct CDR3 sequences, around 36% occurring once. Concerning this clonotype: What it recognizes is unknown.

This receptor was taken from a girl aged 2-17 years with multiple sclerosis. Sequencing was carried out using blood.

As DNA, the CDR3 is TGCGCCAGCAGCTCCCGGACTAGCGGGGCTAATGAGCAGTTCTTC. Its translation: CASSSRTSGANEQFF. The chain has TRBV5-1 and TRBJ2-1, with 12 bases lining up with TRBD2. The CDR3 sequence is 15 residues long. CDR1 is SGHRS, CDR2 YFSETQ, per germline. V was clipped by 3 bases and J by 7 bases; unmatched bases: 5.